What follows describes a single T cell receptor (beta chain). Antigen unknown. V shed 5 bases and J 6 bases; nucleotides not matched to a gene: 4. The CDR3 is made up of 13 amino acids. The germline V gene encodes CDR1 ENHRY and CDR2 SYGVKD. The data are from a study of T cell responses to AZD1222 COVID-19 vaccine. Whole-study results and caveats: Spike-specific TCR breadth and depth rose after two AZD1222 doses. Spike regions recognized by vaccine-associated CD4 TCRs spanned the protein, led by 160-218 and 743-854. Baseline antibody screening turned up just six or seven seropositive AZD1222 recipients.

The protocol was immunoSEQ multiplex PCR, while the TCRdb copy is restricted to in-frame clones and leaves out a portion. Of approximately 120,000 clones listed, about 85% are singletons. The source material was peripheral blood, sampled 28 days after the second AZD1222 dose. This TCR came from an adult who received the AZD1222 COVID-19 vaccine. This rearrangement joins TRBV10-3 to TRBJ1-2; 9 bases are a match to TRBD1. This CDR3 is CAISTGTGNGYTF. The CDR3 DNA reads TGTGCCATCAGTACCGGGACAGGGAATGGCTACACCTTC.